These 15 T cell receptor beta chains were sequenced from one sample in a study of T cells in Graves' hyperthyroidism and ophthalmopathy. Amplification targeted TCR beta CDR3 regions from RNA transcripts. HTBI primers drove first-round RT-PCR of the TCR CDR3. One entry per CDR3 protein results from TCRdb running MiXCR on the multiplex PCR reads. This repertoire shows hundreds of thousands of distinct CDR3 sequences, approximately 14% found once; its top ten account for around 4.5%. The sequencing sample was made of blood. The receptors stem from a woman aged 40 to 50 with Graves' ophthalmopathy.

To note about this clonotype: Germline and junction disagree at one end, which may indicate a read error. The V call is TRBV11-1, the J call TRBJ1-1; perhaps TRBD1 as D (6 bases). Germline V gene sequence: CDR1 SGHAT, CDR2 FQDESV (reference sequence). This CDR3 comprises 16 residues. The CDR3 spells CASSFRDKSMNTEAFF. The CDR3, as DNA: TGCGCCAGCAGCTTCCGGGACAAGAGCATGAACACTGAAGCTTTCTTT.

This sequence joins TRBV11-2 and TRBJ1-1; D not certain. The V end was cut by 8 bases, the J end by 1 base, with 23 bases between. The CDR3 runs 17 residues. CDR1 is SGHAT, CDR2 FQNNGV, per germline. DNA of the CDR3: TGTGCCAGCGACATAGATGCGGTGGCGGGCTGGAACACTGAAGCTTTCTTT. Encoded protein: CASDIDAVAGWNTEAFF.

The genes are TRBV11-2 and TRBJ2-2; weak D call: TRBD2 (5 bases). This CDR3 contains 17 residues. CDR1 is SGHAT, CDR2 FQNNGV, per germline. Trimming left V 0 bases short and J 6 bases short, with 17 bases between. The CDR3 here is CASSLDLWARGSGELFF. The CDR3 DNA sequence: TGTGCCAGCAGCTTAGATTTGTGGGCCCGAGGGTCCGGGGAGCTGTTTTTT.

This clonotype was recorded many times. The gene calls are TRBV6-2 or TRBV6-3 and TRBJ2-7, with 9 positions matching TRBD2. The germline V gene has CDR1 MNHEY and CDR2 SVGEGT. With V trimmed by 6 bases and J by 5 bases, 8 bases remained unmatched. The CDR3 consists of 14 residues. The CDR3, as DNA: TGTGCCAGCAGGACCCTAGCGGGATTTAACGAGCAGTACTTC. This gives the protein CASRTLAGFNEQYF.

This chain connects TRBV30 to TRBJ2-2, with D possibly being TRBD1 (6 bases). With 6 bases removed from V and 4 bases from J, the gap between germline ends came to 18 bases. The CDR3 has 15 residues. CDR1 GTSNPN and CDR2 SVGIG come from the germline V gene (reference sequence). The DNA of the CDR3 is TGTGCCTGTCCGGACAGTCAGAGGGGCACCGGGGAGCTGTTTTTT. It translates to CACPDSQRGTGELFF.

This clonotype was detected many times. Compared with germline, one end of the junction differs, possibly owing to a read error. The CDR3 nucleotides are TGCAGTGCGGGCAGCACGAACACTGGAGCTTTCTTT. This translates into CSAGSTNTGAFF. This chain joins TRBV20-1 and TRBJ1-1; D uncertain. Germline CDR1 DFQATT, CDR2 SNEGSKA (reference sequence). The CDR3 totals 12 residues.

This clonotype was detected ten times or more. The chain recombines TRBV12-3 or TRBV12-4 with TRBJ2-7, with 9 nucleotides matching TRBD1. V shed 1 base, J shed 5 bases, and the junction held 6 bases outside the gene matches. The CDR3 extends over 15 amino acids. CDR3 sequence reads: CASSLVGTGLNEQYF. The CDR3 nucleotides are TGTGCCAGCAGTTTAGTAGGGACAGGGCTCAACGAGCAGTACTTC.

This clonotype has at least ten counts. J is TRBJ2-7 and V is TRBV5-1, with TRBD2 matching 7 bases. The CDR3 sequence is 16 residues long. Germline values: CDR1 SGHRS, CDR2 YFSETQ. V shed 2 bases and J 0 bases; nucleotides not matched to a gene: 8. CDR3 in amino acids: CASSFDSGGSSYEQYF. DNA for the CDR3: TGCGCCAGCAGCTTCGACTCAGGCGGGAGCTCCTACGAGCAGTACTTC.

The chain couples TRBV20-1 to TRBJ2-7, with TRBD1 as a possible D gene (7 bases). Trimming stripped 0 bases from V and 6 bases from J, with 18 bases between. This CDR3 is 15 amino acids long. Germline V gives CDR1 DFQATT, CDR2 SNEGSKA (reference sequence). The CDR3 is CSARDGGGTASEQYF. In DNA form, the CDR3 reads TGCAGTGCTAGAGATGGGGGCGGGACAGCCTCCGAGCAGTACTTC.

The gene calls are TRBV30 and TRBJ1-1; D gene ambiguous. Between the trimmed V and J ends, which lost 4 bases and 0 bases, there was a span of 6 bases. The germline V gene encodes CDR1 GTSNPN and CDR2 SVGIG (reference sequence). The CDR3 consists of 12 residues. The DNA for the CDR3 is TGTGCCTGGATACAACTGAACACTGAAGCTTTCTTT. This sequence encodes CAWIQLNTEAFF.

The rearrangement links TRBV24-1 to TRBJ2-7, with 12 bases identical to TRBD2. CDR3 length equals 15 residues. J lost 1 base, V lost 3 bases, and 0 bases had no gene match. Germline loops: CDR1 KGHDR, CDR2 SFDVKD. The CDR3 DNA reads as TGTGCCACCAGTGATCTAGCGGGAGGGTCCTACGAGCAGTACTTC. This translates into CATSDLAGGSYEQYF.

There are many counts of this clonotype. The chain couples TRBV12-3 or TRBV12-4 to TRBJ1-1; D is unclear. V gave up 6 bases and J gave up 5 bases, with 16 bases separating them. This CDR3 is 14 amino acids long. In nucleotides, the CDR3 is TGTGCCAGCAGCTCCTCGCAGGTGGGGACTGAAGCTTTCTTT. This sequence encodes CASSSSQVGTEAFF.

The rearrangement links TRBV2 to TRBJ2-7, with 14 bases fitting TRBD2. The junction had 6 bases not matched to a gene; V was cut back by 7 bases and J by 4 bases. The germline CDR1 and CDR2 sequences are SNHLY and FYNNEI. The CDR3 has 15 amino acids. CDR3 coding DNA: TGTGCCAGCATTCCGGGACTAGCGGGAGCTTACGAGCAGTACTTC. It yields the protein CASIPGLAGAYEQYF.

This clonotype came up many times. V gene TRBV15 combines with J gene TRBJ2-5, with D tentatively TRBD2 (5 bases). The CDR3 length is 14 residues. V shed 1 base and J shed 3 bases, with 9 bases lying between them. Germline loops: CDR1 LNHNV, CDR2 YYDKDF (reference sequence). CDR3 coding DNA: TGTGCCACCAGCAGAGGAGGAGCGGAAGAGACCCAGTACTTC. It translates to CATSRGGAEETQYF.

This chain links TRBV30 with TRBJ2-2, with 10 bases fitting TRBD1. The CDR3 loop spans 15 amino acids. V trimming: 2 bases; J trimming: 3 bases; junction bases outside the gene matches: 3. The V gene's germline CDR1 is GTSNPN and CDR2 SVGIG (reference sequence). This CDR3 reads CAWSSGQGDTGELFF. As DNA, the CDR3 is TGTGCCTGGAGTTCCGGACAGGGGGACACCGGGGAGCTGTTTTTT.